These 32 T cell receptor beta chains originate from one sample sequenced in a study of T cell responses to AZD1222 COVID-19 vaccine. The data were produced by immunoSEQ multiplex PCR, yet TCRdb's version contains in-frame clones alone and is incomplete. Counted here are roughly 130,000 clones, 91% occurring once; the ten biggest clones make up under 3.5%. The material was peripheral blood, obtained on day 0 of AZD1222 vaccination. These receptors came from an adult in good health.

The chain carries TRBV6-5 and TRBJ1-6; D perhaps matches TRBD1 (5 bases). With 2 bases removed from V and 10 bases from J, the gap between germline ends came to 12 bases. The CDR3 has 14 amino acids. Germline lookup yields CDR1 MNHEY and CDR2 SVGAGI. The DNA of the CDR3 is TGTGCCAGCAGTTACGGGGGAAGGAACTCACCCCTCCACTTT. It encodes CASSYGGRNSPLHF.

J is TRBJ1-1 and V is TRBV13, with D possibly TRBD1 on 5 matching bases. CDR1 and CDR2 (germline): PRHDT, FYEKMQ (reference sequence). V was pared by 8 bases and J by 8 bases, with 21 bases between. This CDR3 is built from 14 residues. For the CDR3, the DNA is TGTGCCAGCCGCCGGGCGGGGCGGATTTCGGAAGCTTTCTTT. It codes for CASRRAGRISEAFF.

The V gene is TRBV6-2 or TRBV6-3, the J gene TRBJ1-4; a possible D gene is TRBD1 (6 bases). Trimming shortened V by 4 bases and J by 4 bases, and 16 bases separated the two germline ends. Germline CDR1 is MNHEY and CDR2 is SVGEGT. CDR3 length: 16 amino acids. In DNA form, the CDR3 reads TGTGCCAGCAGTTTACTCGGCTTCAGGGGTAATGAAAAACTGTTTTTT. It is translated as CASSLLGFRGNEKLFF.

This clone appeared once. The J gene is TRBJ2-7, the V gene TRBV5-6; D is perhaps TRBD1 or TRBD2 (5 bases each). Trimming shortened V by 3 bases and J by 3 bases, and 16 bases separated the two germline ends. Germline V gives CDR1 SGHDT, CDR2 YYEEEE. The CDR3 spans 15 residues. The CDR3 loop reads CASSYLGTAYYEQYF. CDR3 DNA: TGTGCCAGCAGCTACCTCGGGACCGCCTACTACGAGCAGTACTTC.

The rearrangement uses TRBV20-1 and TRBJ2-6; TRBD2 might be the D (5 bases). V was cut by 5 bases and J by 0 bases, with 8 bases left in between. This CDR3 has 14 amino acids. Germline assignment: CDR1 DFQATT and CDR2 SNEGSKA (reference sequence). The CDR3 region has the DNA TGCAGTGCTGGTGGGAGCTCTGGGGCCAACGTCCTGACTTTC. Its translation: CSAGGSSGANVLTF.

This clone turned up a few times. The CDR3 nucleotides are TGCGCCAGCAGCTTGGAAGGGGACAGGGAGACCCAGTACTTC. Protein sequence: CASSLEGDRETQYF. The genes are TRBV5-1 and TRBJ2-5; 8 bases are shared with TRBD1. This CDR3 region has 14 residues. V lost 0 bases to trimming and J lost 5 bases; unmatched junction nucleotides: 3. CDR1 and CDR2 from the germline V gene are SGHRS and YFSETQ.

The chain uses TRBV29-1 and TRBJ2-7, with D perhaps TRBD1 (6 bases). Germline CDR1 SQVTM, CDR2 ANQGSEA. The CDR3 runs 15 residues. V was shortened by 0 bases and J by 0 bases, with 12 bases between the two germline ends. The CDR3 nucleotides read TGCAGCGTTGAAGAGGGGGCAGGGAGCTCCTACGAGCAGTACTTC. Translated: CSVEEGAGSSYEQYF.

The chain joins TRBV7-2 to TRBJ1-2; D might be TRBD1 (6 bases). The length of the CDR3 is 16 residues. Looked up from germline, CDR1 is SGHTA and CDR2 is FQGNSA. V lost 5 bases to trimming and J lost 7 bases, with 23 bases between them. The DNA of the CDR3 is TGTGCCAGCAGCCACACCAGGGACAAAGGACATGGTGGCTACACCTTC. It specifies CASSHTRDKGHGGYTF.

The V call is TRBV15, the J call TRBJ2-1, with D possibly being TRBD2 (5 bases). The CDR3 has 14 residues. Germline V gene data show CDR1 as LNHNV and CDR2 as YYDKDF (reference sequence). Trimming stripped 0 bases from V and 7 bases from J, with 10 bases between. The CDR3 bases are TGTGCCACCAGCAGAGATCGTCTAGCAAATGAGCAGTTCTTC. Translation: CATSRDRLANEQFF.

The gene calls are TRBV24-1 and TRBJ2-1, with a possible D match to TRBD1 (6 bases). Trimming pared 1 base from V and 4 bases from J, leaving 10 bases between. Germline V gene data show CDR1 as KGHDR and CDR2 as SFDVKD. The CDR3 spans 15 residues. The chain's CDR3 is CATSDLGDKYNEQFF. CDR3 in DNA: TGTGCCACCAGTGATTTAGGGGACAAGTACAATGAGCAGTTCTTC.

The CDR3 DNA follows: TGTGCCAGCAGTCGTGGACAGGACCGTTTAGAGACCCAGTACTTC. Its translation is CASSRGQDRLETQYF. The chain combines TRBV4-2 with TRBJ2-5; TRBD1 matches at 7 bases. This CDR3 has 15 amino acids. CDR1 is LGHNA and CDR2 is YNFKEQ in the germline V gene. After removal of 6 bases from V and 4 bases from J, the junction contained 11 bases not matched to a gene.

There are a few counts of this clone. This chain joins TRBV27 and TRBJ1-6, with TRBD1 matching over 10 bases. The J segment lost 8 bases and the V segment lost 4 bases, leaving 5 bases of the junction unmatched. This CDR3 contains 15 residues. CDR1 MNHEY and CDR2 SMNVEV come from the germline V gene (reference sequence). As DNA, the CDR3 is TGTGCCAGCAGTTGGACCGGGACAGGGGATTCACCCCTCCACTTT. Its protein product is CASSWTGTGDSPLHF.

V usage is TRBV19 and J usage is TRBJ2-5; 10 nucleotides match TRBD2. Germline V gives CDR1 LNHDA, CDR2 SQIVND (reference sequence). J lost 5 bases, V lost 5 bases, and 8 bases had no gene match. This CDR3 is 15 amino acids long. CDR3: CASSDLAGDRETQYF. CDR3 coding DNA: TGTGCCAGTAGTGACCTAGCGGGAGATCGGGAGACCCAGTACTTC.

The chain combines TRBV10-3 with TRBJ1-2; possible D gene TRBD1, 5 bases. The CDR3 extends over 14 amino acids. Germline-derived CDR1 and CDR2 are ENHRY and SYGVKD. Trimming removed 2 bases at V and 6 bases at J, with 13 bases between. CDR3 region: CAISETGGYDGYTF. The CDR3 nucleotides read TGTGCCATCAGTGAGACGGGGGGGTACGATGGCTACACCTTC.

The chain joins TRBV5-1 to TRBJ1-3, with D possibly being TRBD1 (6 bases). Trimming shortened V by 4 bases and J by 4 bases, and 15 bases separated the two germline ends. CDR1 and CDR2 (germline): SGHRS, YFSETQ. This CDR3 comprises 15 residues. CDR3 bases: TGCGCCAGCAGCACAGGGATTTTTAGCGGAAACACCATATATTTT. Amino acid sequence: CASSTGIFSGNTIYF. The variable domain in full, completed from reference TRBV5-1 and TRBJ1-3, reads KAGVTQTPRYLIKTRGQQVTLSCSPISGHRSVSWYQQTPGQGLQFLFEYFSETQRNKGNFPGRFSGRQFSNSRSEMNVSTLELGDSALYLCASSTGIFSGNTIYFGEGSWLTVV.

The rearrangement links TRBV5-1 to TRBJ2-5; TRBD2 aligns across 8 bases. Looked up from germline, CDR1 is SGHRS and CDR2 is YFSETQ. Trimming at V came to 4 bases and at J to 5 bases, leaving 10 bases not matched to a gene. CDR3 length: 15 amino acids. The CDR3 DNA reads TGCGCCAGCAGCCACGCGAGCGGGAGTGGGGAGACCCAGTACTTC. Protein: CASSHASGSGETQYF. The full variable domain, with the rest looked up from reference TRBV5-1 and TRBJ2-5, is KAGVTQTPRYLIKTRGQQVTLSCSPISGHRSVSWYQQTPGQGLQFLFEYFSETQRNKGNFPGRFSGRQFSNSRSEMNVSTLELGDSALYLCASSHASGSGETQYFGPGTRLLVL.

This chain connects TRBV7-9 to TRBJ2-7, with 7 bases matching TRBD2. Germline CDR1 reads SEHNR; CDR2 reads FQNEAQ (reference sequence). This CDR3 has 16 residues. The V and J ends lost 5 bases and 7 bases, in that order; junction bases with no gene match: 17. CDR3 loop: CASSPPLPGPGREQYF. Here the CDR3 DNA reads TGTGCCAGCAGCCCTCCCCTTCCGGGCCCCGGGAGGGAGCAGTACTTC.

This clone was picked up one time. V is TRBV5-6 and J is TRBJ2-7, with D perhaps matching TRBD2 (6 bases). The V gene lost 3 bases and the J gene lost 1 base, with 20 bases spanning the gap. The germline V gene has CDR1 SGHDT and CDR2 YYEEEE. The CDR3 totals 17 residues. The CDR3, as DNA: TGTGCCAGCAGCTACTCTGCCGGCGGGGCGCATTCCTACGAGCAGTACTTC. As protein: CASSYSAGGAHSYEQYF.

The J gene is TRBJ2-3, the V gene TRBV13; unclear D gene. V was clipped by 4 bases and J by 0 bases, with 17 bases between them. Germline-derived CDR1 and CDR2 are PRHDT and FYEKMQ (reference sequence). The CDR3 totals 17 residues. CDR3 DNA sequence: TGTGCCAGCAGCTCGCCCCGAAACCTACTTAGCACAGATACGCAGTATTTT. Encoded protein: CASSSPRNLLSTDTQYF.

This chain links TRBV14 with TRBJ2-7; D remains ambiguous. The CDR3 consists of 14 residues. Trimming stripped 0 bases from V and 2 bases from J, with 8 bases between. The germline V gene has CDR1 SGHDN and CDR2 FVKESK. The CDR3, as DNA: TGTGCCAGCAGCCAAGATCAGGCGCCCTACGAGCAGTACTTC. This translates into CASSQDQAPYEQYF.

The chain carries TRBV5-8 and TRBJ2-2; D ambiguous. The CDR3 spans 15 residues. The V end was cut by 1 base, the J end by 1 base, with 8 bases between. The germline V gene has CDR1 SGHTS and CDR2 YDEGEE. CDR3 protein: CASSLSVRNTGELFF. The CDR3 nucleotides are TGTGCCAGCAGCTTGTCCGTCCGGAACACCGGGGAGCTGTTTTTT. The full variable domain, with the rest looked up from reference TRBV5-8 and TRBJ2-2, is EAGVTQSPTHLIKTRGQQATLRCSPISGHTSVYWYQQALGLGLQFLLWYDEGEERNRGNFPPRFSGRQFPNYSSELNVNALELEDSALYLCASSLSVRNTGELFFGEGSRLTVL.

The chain combines TRBV19 with TRBJ2-7, with no clear D. The V and J ends lost 7 bases and 1 base respectively, with 14 bases between them. The CDR3 runs 14 residues. Per the germline V gene, CDR1 is LNHDA and CDR2 is SQIVND (reference sequence). The CDR3 is CASTLSPVSYEQYF. The DNA of the CDR3 is TGTGCCAGTACCCTGAGCCCGGTATCCTACGAGCAGTACTTC.

The chain combines TRBV7-9 with TRBJ2-2, with D perhaps matching TRBD2 (5 bases). Germline CDR1 is SEHNR and CDR2 is FQNEAQ (reference sequence). Trimming took off 3 bases at V and 8 bases at J, with 13 bases between the two ends. The CDR3 covers 14 residues. This CDR3 is CASSLGTSSGELFF. The DNA for the CDR3 is TGTGCCAGCAGCTTGGGCACTAGTTCGGGGGAGCTGTTTTTT.

The CDR3 DNA is TGTGCCAGCAGCTTATACGGGGCAAGCACAGATACGCAGTATTTT. This gives the protein CASSLYGASTDTQYF. This chain links TRBV11-3 with TRBJ2-3, with D perhaps matching TRBD1 or TRBD2 (5 bases each). Germline CDR1 SGHNT, CDR2 YENEEA. Trimming shortened V by 2 bases and J by 0 bases, and 9 bases separated the two germline ends. This CDR3 comprises 15 residues.

The J gene is TRBJ2-6, the V gene TRBV6-5; D is unclear. Germline CDR1 is MNHEY and CDR2 is SVGAGI. CDR3 length equals 15 residues. The V end lost 2 bases, the J end lost 1 base, and 6 bases lay between the germline ends. CDR3 coding DNA: TGTGCCAGCAGTTACAGAGGTTCTGGGGCCAACGTCCTGACTTTC. Translation gives CASSYRGSGANVLTF.

The gene calls are TRBV6-6 and TRBJ2-1, with 12 nucleotides matching TRBD2. CDR3 length: 17 amino acids. J gave up 0 bases and V 5 bases, and 5 bases lay outside the gene matches. CDR1 is MNHNY, CDR2 SVGAGI, per germline (reference sequence). The CDR3 DNA is TGTGCCAGCAGTCACGGACTAGCGGGGCCCTCCTACAATGAGCAGTTCTTC. It yields the protein CASSHGLAGPSYNEQFF.

V and J are TRBV5-6 and TRBJ2-3; TRBD2 agrees at 8 bases. The germline CDR1 and CDR2 sequences are SGHDT and YYEEEE. CDR3 length equals 15 residues. V dropped 4 bases and J dropped 4; count of bases not matched to a gene: 8. In DNA, the CDR3 is TGTGCCAGCAGCATAGGACTAGCCGGCGCAGATACGCAGTATTTT. Translated: CASSIGLAGADTQYF. The full variable domain, in which reference TRBV5-6 and TRBJ2-3 provide the parts outside the CDR3, is DAGVTQSPTHLIKTRGQQVTLRCSPKSGHDTVSWYQQALGQGPQFIFQYYEEEERQRGNFPDRFSGHQFPNYSSELNVNALLLGDSALYLCASSIGLAGADTQYFGPGTRLTVL.

The V call is TRBV2, the J call TRBJ1-5; the D gene is possibly TRBD1 (5 bases). Germline CDR1 and CDR2: SNHLY and FYNNEI. The CDR3 runs 14 residues. V shed 6 bases and J shed 5 bases, with 14 bases lying between them. Here the CDR3 reads CASSGRLGDQPQHF. In nucleotides, the CDR3 is TGTGCCAGCAGCGGTCGTCTGGGGGATCAGCCCCAGCATTTT. Variable domain in full (rest from reference TRBV2 and TRBJ1-5): EPEVTQTPSHQVTQMGQEVILRCVPISNHLYFYWYRQILGQKVEFLVSFYNNEISEKSEIFDDQFSVERPDGSNFTLKIRSTKLEDSAMYFCASSGRLGDQPQHFGDGTRLSIL.

The rearrangement joins TRBV5-1 to TRBJ1-1; D is ambiguous. Germline lookup yields CDR1 SGHRS and CDR2 YFSETQ. V was shortened by 1 base and J by 2 bases, with 9 bases between the two germline ends. CDR3 size: 14 residues. The CDR3 coding sequence is TGCGCCAGCAGCTTGACATTCCGCAACACTGAAGCTTTCTTT. As protein: CASSLTFRNTEAFF.

V gene TRBV7-9 combines with J gene TRBJ1-1; D ambiguous. Trimming stripped 5 bases from V and 4 bases from J, with 11 bases between. Germline CDR1 is SEHNR and CDR2 is FQNEAQ (reference sequence). The CDR3 totals 13 residues. CDR3 loop: CASSPRGGTEAFF. CDR3 bases: TGTGCCAGCAGCCCCCGGGGTGGCACTGAAGCTTTCTTT. The whole variable domain, remainder taken from reference TRBV7-9 and TRBJ1-1, is DTGVSQNPRHKITKRGQNVTFRCDPISEHNRLYWYRQTLGQGPEFLTYFQNEAQLEKSRLLSDRFSAERPKGSFSTLEIQRTEQGDSAMYLCASSPRGGTEAFFGQGTRLTVV.

J is TRBJ1-1 and V is TRBV12-3 or TRBV12-4; D is unclear. V lost 7 bases and J lost 0, with 6 bases in between. CDR3 length: 12 residues. The CDR3 sequence: CASTRVNTEAFF. The CDR3 DNA follows: TGTGCCAGCACCCGAGTGAACACTGAAGCTTTCTTT.

V usage is TRBV27 and J usage is TRBJ2-2; D perhaps matches TRBD1 (5 bases). The CDR3 covers 14 residues. V dropped 3 bases and J dropped 6 bases, with 11 bases sitting between them. Germline V gene data show CDR1 as MNHEY and CDR2 as SMNVEV (reference sequence). CDR3 loop: CASSFGRVAGELFF. CDR3 nucleotide sequence: TGTGCCAGCAGTTTTGGCAGGGTAGCCGGGGAGCTGTTTTTT.